This T cell receptor (beta chain) appears in the sequencing data of a study of T-cell memory formation after mild COVID-19. TCR alpha and TCR beta cDNA libraries carrying sample barcodes and UMIs came from 5'RACE with constant-segment primers. TCRdb re-analysed the 5' RACE reads in MiXCR, keeping a single row per CDR3 protein. The sample consists of 150,000 to 200,000 distinct CDR3 sequences, around 10% of them appearing once. This clonotype was detected ten times or more. Germline CDR1 DFQATT, CDR2 SNEGSKA (reference sequence). The CDR3 is 17 amino acids. V was pared by 5 bases and J by 9 bases, with 18 bases of the junction left unmatched.

Sequencing was performed on PBMCs or a T cell subset sorted from them (not recorded which). The chain has TRBV20-1 and TRBJ1-5; 11 bases fit TRBD1. This TCR was recovered from a man aged 18-30 years who had mild COVID-19 (a few samples of this study predate the infection). Cell type and time point are not known. CDR3 sequence reads: CSARFGVWGQGVPPQHF. DNA for the CDR3: TGCAGTGCTCGGTTTGGTGTTTGGGGACAGGGGGTCCCGCCCCAGCATTTT.